The clone carrying this TCR beta chain was counted between two and nine times. These data are taken from a study of blood T cell repertoires in COVID-19. Profiled with immunoSEQ multiplex PCR; TCRdb holds only in-frame clones, not every one. The table has some 200,000 clones, approximately 80% seen once; the top ten hold approximately 15%. Cohorts were assigned according to the clinical history that participants reported. Germline trimming cut 8 bases from V and 4 bases from J; bases unmatched to any gene: 5. The CDR3 is 14 amino acids. Germline CDR1 is MDHEN and CDR2 is SYDVKM. The origin of this receptor is a woman aged 50 to 65 who had recovered from COVID-19. Sequenced sample: PBMCs or T cells enriched from blood (not recorded which). The J gene is TRBJ2-1, the V gene TRBV28; TRBD2 agrees at 10 bases. CDR3 bases: TGTGCCAGCTCAACTAGCGGGAAGTACAATGAGCAGTTCTTC. Protein product: CASSTSGKYNEQFF. The full variable domain, its missing parts supplied by reference TRBV28 and TRBJ2-1, is DVKVTQSSRYLVKRTGEKVFLECVQDMDHENMFWYRQDPGLGLRLIYFSYDVKMKEKGDIPEGYSVSREKKERFSLILESASTNQTSMYLCASSTSGKYNEQFFGPGTRLTVL.